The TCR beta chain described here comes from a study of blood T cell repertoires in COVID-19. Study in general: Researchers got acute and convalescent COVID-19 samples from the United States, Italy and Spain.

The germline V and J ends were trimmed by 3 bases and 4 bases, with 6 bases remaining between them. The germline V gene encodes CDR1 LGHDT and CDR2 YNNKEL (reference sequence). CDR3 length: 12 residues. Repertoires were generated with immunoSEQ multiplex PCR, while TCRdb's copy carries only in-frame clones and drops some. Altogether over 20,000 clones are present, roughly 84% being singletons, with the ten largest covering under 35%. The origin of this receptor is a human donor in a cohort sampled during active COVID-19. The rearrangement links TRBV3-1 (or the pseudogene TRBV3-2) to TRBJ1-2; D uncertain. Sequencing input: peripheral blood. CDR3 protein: CASSQASYGYTF. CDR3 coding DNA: TGTGCCAGCAGCCAGGCCAGCTATGGCTACACCTTC.